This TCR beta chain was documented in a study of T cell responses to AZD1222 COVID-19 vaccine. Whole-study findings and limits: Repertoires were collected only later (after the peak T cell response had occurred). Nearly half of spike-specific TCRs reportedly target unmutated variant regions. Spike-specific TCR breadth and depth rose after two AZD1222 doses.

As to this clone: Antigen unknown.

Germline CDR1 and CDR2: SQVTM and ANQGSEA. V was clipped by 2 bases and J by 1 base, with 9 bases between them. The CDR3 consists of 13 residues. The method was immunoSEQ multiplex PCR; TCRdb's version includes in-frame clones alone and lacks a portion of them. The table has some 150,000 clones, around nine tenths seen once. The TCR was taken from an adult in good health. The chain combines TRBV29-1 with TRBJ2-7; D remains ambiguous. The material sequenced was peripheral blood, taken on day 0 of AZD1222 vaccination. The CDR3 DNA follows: TGCAGCGTTGAAACACGAGAGTCCTACGAGCAGTACTTC. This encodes CSVETRESYEQYF.